This T cell receptor beta chain derives from a study of early T cells in non-severe SARS-CoV-2 infection. Whole-study context: RNA in bulk from unsorted whole blood was sequenced, and chains were unpaired. Study-level results: The study's VDJdb matching favored anti-spike CD8 responses and missed private and CD4 specificities.

Unique molecular identifiers were added to individual cDNA molecules. Each CDR3 protein is one row after TCRdb ran MiXCR on the 5' RACE reads. The sample yields approximately 110,000 distinct CDR3 sequences, just under 15% seen once. With respect to this clonotype: Its antigen is not identified. One junction end disagrees with the germline gene, perhaps due to a read error.

This CDR3 is 13 amino acids long. Source material: whole blood. The chain uses TRBV12-3 or TRBV12-4 and TRBJ2-3, with 7 bases matching TRBD1. The TCR sequence derives from an adult who was a healthcare worker with PCR-confirmed SARS-CoV-2 infection or an uninfected control (not recorded which). CDR3 in amino acids: CVSSPPGGHTQYF. The CDR3, as DNA: TGTGTCAGCAGCCCCCCAGGGGGACATACGCAGTATTTT.